This T cell receptor beta chain was observed in a study of T cells in Graves' hyperthyroidism and ophthalmopathy. The wider study: Peripheral blood was collected at initial diagnosis, before any treatment. Study-wide results and limits: A model of 13 V-J pairs discriminated ophthalmopathy from stable hyperthyroidism. Model output signaled ophthalmopathy a median about seven months ahead of onset.

Extraction of PBMCs used roughly 9.6 ml of fresh peripheral blood. Looked up from germline, CDR1 is SGHAT and CDR2 is FQNNGV. This CDR3 has 14 amino acids. The junction had 7 bases not matched to a gene; V was cut back by 5 bases and J by 7 bases. On this clonotype itself: Its antigen remains unidentified.

The CDR3 regions of TCR beta were amplified from RNA transcripts. A first-round RT-PCR of the TCR CDR3 used the HTBI primer set. TCRdb analysed the multiplex PCR reads with MiXCR anew, one entry per CDR3 protein. The sample holds a few hundred thousand distinct CDR3 sequences; about 14% are singletons and the top ten take about 20%. Sequencing was carried out using blood. V is TRBV11-2 and J is TRBJ2-1; TRBD1 matches at 8 bases. The receptor comes from a woman aged 30 to 39 with Graves' ophthalmopathy. CDR3 bases: TGTGCCAGCAGCAGACGACAGGGGTGGAATGAGCAGTTCTTC. It is translated as CASSRRQGWNEQFF.